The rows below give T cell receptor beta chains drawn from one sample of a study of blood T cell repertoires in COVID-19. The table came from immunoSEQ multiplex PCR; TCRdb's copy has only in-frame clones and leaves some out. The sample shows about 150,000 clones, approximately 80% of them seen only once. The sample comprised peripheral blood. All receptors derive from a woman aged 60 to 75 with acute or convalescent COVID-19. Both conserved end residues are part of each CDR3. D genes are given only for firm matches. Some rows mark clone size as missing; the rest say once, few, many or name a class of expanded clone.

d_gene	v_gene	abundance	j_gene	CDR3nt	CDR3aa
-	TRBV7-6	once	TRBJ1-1	TGTGCCAGCAGCTTCGGGAGTACAGCGAACACTGAAGCTTTCTTT	CASSFGSTANTEAFF
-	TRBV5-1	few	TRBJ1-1	TGCGCCAGCAGCTTTACGGGGATGAACACTGAAGCTTTCTTT	CASSFTGMNTEAFF
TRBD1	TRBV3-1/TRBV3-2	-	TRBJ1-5	TGTGCCAGCAGCCACGCCGGGACAGGGGTTCAGCCCCAGCATTTT	CASSHAGTGVQPQHF
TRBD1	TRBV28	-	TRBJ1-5	TGTGCCAGCGGCGAGACAGGGCTCGGGGGGCATTTT	CASGETGLGGHF
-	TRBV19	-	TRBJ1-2	TGTGCCAGTAGTTTCGGGACAATACCTAACTATGGCTACACCTTC	CASSFGTIPNYGYTF
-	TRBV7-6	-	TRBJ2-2	TGTGCCAGCAGCTTATTCGGCAGGGGAACCGGGGAGCTGTTTTTT	CASSLFGRGTGELFF
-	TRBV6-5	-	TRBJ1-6	TGTGCCAGCAGGTTGGCCAATTCACCCCTCCACTTT	CASRLANSPLHF
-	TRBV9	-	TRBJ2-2	TGTGCCAGCAGCGTCGCCCAGTACACCGGGGAGCTGTTTTTT	CASSVAQYTGELFF
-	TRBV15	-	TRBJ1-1	TGTGCCACCAGCAGGCGAGGGGGTACTGAAGCTTTCTTT	CATSRRGGTEAFF
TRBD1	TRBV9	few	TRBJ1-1	TGTGCCAGCAGCGCCAACAGGGGGCAGACCACTGAAGCTTTCTTT	CASSANRGQTTEAFF
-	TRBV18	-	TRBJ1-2	TGTGCCAGCTCACCACAACAGGGTAACGGCTACACCTTC	CASSPQQGNGYTF
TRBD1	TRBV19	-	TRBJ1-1	TGTGCCAGTAGTACCGGACAGGGCCTAGGGGACACTGAAGCTTTCTTT	CASSTGQGLGDTEAFF
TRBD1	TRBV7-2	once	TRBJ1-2	TGTGCCACCACCCCTACAGGGGGTTATGGCTACACCTTC	CATTPTGGYGYTF
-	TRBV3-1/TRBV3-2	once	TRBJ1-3	TGTGCCAGCAGCCAAGAAAGTAAGGGAGTCTCTGGAAACACCATATATTTT	CASSQESKGVSGNTIYF
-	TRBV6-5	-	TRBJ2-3	TGTGCCAGCAGCAACAGACAGAATACGCAGTATTTT	CASSNRQNTQYF
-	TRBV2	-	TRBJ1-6	TGTGCCAGCAGTATACAGGCGCCTTTGGGTTCACCCCTCCACTTT	CASSIQAPLGSPLHF
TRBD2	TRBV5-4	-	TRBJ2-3	TGTGCCAGCTTCGGGAGGGGGACAGATACGCAGTATTTT	CASFGRGTDTQYF
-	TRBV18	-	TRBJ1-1	TGTGCCAGCTCACTGACAGTGAACACTGAAGCTTTCTTT	CASSLTVNTEAFF
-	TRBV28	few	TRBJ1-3	TGTGCCAGCAGTTTAGTAAGCAGGGCAGGAAACACCATATATTTT	CASSLVSRAGNTIYF
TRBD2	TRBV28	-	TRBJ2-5	TGTGCCAGCAGTTTACCGGGACTAGCGGGGGTGTACCAAGAGACCCAGTACTTC	CASSLPGLAGVYQETQYF
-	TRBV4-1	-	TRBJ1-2	TGCGCCAGCAGCCAACGAGTTCCTGGCTATGGCTACACCTTC	CASSQRVPGYGYTF
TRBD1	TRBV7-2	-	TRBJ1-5	TGTGCCAGCAGCTTCACAGGGGTTGGGCAGCCCCAGCATTTT	CASSFTGVGQPQHF
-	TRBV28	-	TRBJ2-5	TGTGCCAGCAGTTATGGGACTCCCGGTGAGAAACAGTACTTC	CASSYGTPGEKQYF
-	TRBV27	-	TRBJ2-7	TGTGCCAGCAGTTTAGGTCCGGTCTCCTACGAGCAGTACTTC	CASSLGPVSYEQYF
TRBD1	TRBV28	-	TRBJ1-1	TGTGCCAGCAGAACAGGGGGCGCATCTGAAGCTTTCTTT	CASRTGGASEAFF
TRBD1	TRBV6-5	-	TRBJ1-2	TGTGCCAGCACCCGACAGGGGGACAACTATGGCTACACCTTC	CASTRQGDNYGYTF
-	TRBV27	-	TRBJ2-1	TGTGCCAGCAGGGAATATGACAGTTACAATGAGCAGTTCTTC	CASREYDSYNEQFF
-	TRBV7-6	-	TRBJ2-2	TGTGCCAGCAGCTTATCTGGAGGGGCGGAGACCGGGGAGCTGTTTTTT	CASSLSGGAETGELFF
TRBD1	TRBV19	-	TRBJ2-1	TGTGCCAGCGCAACGGACAGGGGGTACAATGAGCAGTTCTTC	CASATDRGYNEQFF
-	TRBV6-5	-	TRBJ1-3	TGTGCCAGCAGTTACGGGGGGACGGCTGGAAACACCATATATTTT	CASSYGGTAGNTIYF
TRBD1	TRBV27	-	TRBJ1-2	TGTGCCAGCAGTCCGGGACAGGGGTTCTCTAACTATGGCTACACCTTC	CASSPGQGFSNYGYTF
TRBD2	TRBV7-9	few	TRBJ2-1	TGTGCCAGCAGCCCCGGACTAGCGGGGGGAAGCTCCTACAATGAGCAGTTCTTC	CASSPGLAGGSSYNEQFF
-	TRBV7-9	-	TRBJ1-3	TGTGCCAGCAGCTTCGTGACAGGTCGAAACACCATATATTTT	CASSFVTGRNTIYF
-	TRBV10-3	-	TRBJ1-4	TGTGCCATCAGCCCCGGTCCGTCGAATGAAAAACTGTTTTTT	CAISPGPSNEKLFF
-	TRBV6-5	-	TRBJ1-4	TGTGCCAGCCGTAACCCCCTGGGCACTAATGAAAAACTGTTTTTT	CASRNPLGTNEKLFF
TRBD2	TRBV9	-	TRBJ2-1	TGTGCCAGCAGCCTTCGGTTAGGTAGCGGGATTTCCTACAATGAGCAGTTCTTC	CASSLRLGSGISYNEQFF
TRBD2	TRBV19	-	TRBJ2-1	TGTGCCAGTAGTATGACTAGCGGGGGGCCCCTCAATGAGCAGTTCTTC	CASSMTSGGPLNEQFF
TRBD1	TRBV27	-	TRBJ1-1	TGTGCCAGCAGAGAGGGACAGCCAAACACTGAAGCTTTCTTT	CASREGQPNTEAFF
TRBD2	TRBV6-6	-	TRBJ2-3	TGTGCCAGCAGTTACAGGGTGGTAGCGGGGCCAGATACGCAGTATTTT	CASSYRVVAGPDTQYF
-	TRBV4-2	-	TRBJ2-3	TGTGCCAGCAGCCAAGCTAGCACACACACAGATACGCAGTATTTT	CASSQASTHTDTQYF
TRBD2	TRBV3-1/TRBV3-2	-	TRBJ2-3	TGTGCCAGCAGCCCACTAGCGGGGGCCAGCACAGATACGCAGTATTTT	CASSPLAGASTDTQYF
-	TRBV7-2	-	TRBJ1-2	TGTGCCAGCAGCGCCCTGGACAACGGCTACACCTTC	CASSALDNGYTF
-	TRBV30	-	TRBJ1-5	TGTGCCTGGAGTCCCAGGGACACGCAGCCCCAGCATTTT	CAWSPRDTQPQHF
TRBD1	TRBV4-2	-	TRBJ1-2	TGTGCCAGCAGCCATGCGACAGGGGAAGTGTTCGGCTACACCTTC	CASSHATGEVFGYTF
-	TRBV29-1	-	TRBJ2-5	TGCAGCGTTGACCAAACGGGAGAGACCCAGTACTTC	CSVDQTGETQYF